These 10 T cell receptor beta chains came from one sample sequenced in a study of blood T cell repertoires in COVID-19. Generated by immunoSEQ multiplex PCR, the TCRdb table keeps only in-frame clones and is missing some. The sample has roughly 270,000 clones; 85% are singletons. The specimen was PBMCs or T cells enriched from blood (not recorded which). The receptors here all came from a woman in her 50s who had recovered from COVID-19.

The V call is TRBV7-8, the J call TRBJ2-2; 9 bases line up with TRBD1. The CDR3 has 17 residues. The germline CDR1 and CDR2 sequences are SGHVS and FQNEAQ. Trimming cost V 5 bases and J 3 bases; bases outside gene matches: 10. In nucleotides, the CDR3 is TGTGCCAGCAGCCCCCGTAGGGACAGGGTTTACACCGGGGAGCTGTTTTTT. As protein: CASSPRRDRVYTGELFF.

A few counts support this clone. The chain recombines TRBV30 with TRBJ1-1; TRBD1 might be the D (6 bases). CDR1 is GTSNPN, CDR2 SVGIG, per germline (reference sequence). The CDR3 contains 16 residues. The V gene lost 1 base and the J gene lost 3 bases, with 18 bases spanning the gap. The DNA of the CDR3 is TGTGCCTGGAGTGCCCTGGGACATACTGGGGACACTGAAGCTTTCTTT. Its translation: CAWSALGHTGDTEAFF.

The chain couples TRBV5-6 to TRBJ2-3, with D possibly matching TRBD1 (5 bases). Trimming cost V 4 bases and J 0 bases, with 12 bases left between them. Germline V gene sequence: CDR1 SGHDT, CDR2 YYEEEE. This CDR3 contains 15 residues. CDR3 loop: CASSGYRRSTDTQYF. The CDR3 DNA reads TGTGCCAGCAGCGGATACAGGCGTAGCACAGATACGCAGTATTTT. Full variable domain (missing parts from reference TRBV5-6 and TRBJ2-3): DAGVTQSPTHLIKTRGQQVTLRCSPKSGHDTVSWYQQALGQGPQFIFQYYEEEERQRGNFPDRFSGHQFPNYSSELNVNALLLGDSALYLCASSGYRRSTDTQYFGPGTRLTVL.

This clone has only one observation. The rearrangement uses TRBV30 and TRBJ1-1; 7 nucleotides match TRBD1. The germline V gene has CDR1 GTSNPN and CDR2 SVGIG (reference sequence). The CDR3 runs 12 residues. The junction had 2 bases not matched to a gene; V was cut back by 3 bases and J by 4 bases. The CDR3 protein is CAWSRGVTEAFF. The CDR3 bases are TGTGCCTGGAGCAGGGGGGTCACTGAAGCTTTCTTT.

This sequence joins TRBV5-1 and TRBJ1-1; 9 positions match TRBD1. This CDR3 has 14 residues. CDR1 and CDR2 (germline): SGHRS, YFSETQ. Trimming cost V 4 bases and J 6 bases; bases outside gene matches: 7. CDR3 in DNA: TGCGCCAGCAGCCCACAGGGGGCGGGCGCTGAAGCTTTCTTT. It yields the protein CASSPQGAGAEAFF.

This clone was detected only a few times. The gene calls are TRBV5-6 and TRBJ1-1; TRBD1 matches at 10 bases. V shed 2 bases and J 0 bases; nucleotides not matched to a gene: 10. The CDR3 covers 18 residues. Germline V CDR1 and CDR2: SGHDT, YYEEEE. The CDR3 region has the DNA TGTGCCAGCAGCTTTTGGGACGGGACAGGGGTTTTGAACACTGAAGCTTTCTTT. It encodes CASSFWDGTGVLNTEAFF. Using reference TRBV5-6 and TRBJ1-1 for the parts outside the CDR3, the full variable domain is DAGVTQSPTHLIKTRGQQVTLRCSPKSGHDTVSWYQQALGQGPQFIFQYYEEEERQRGNFPDRFSGHQFPNYSSELNVNALLLGDSALYLCASSFWDGTGVLNTEAFFGQGTRLTVV.

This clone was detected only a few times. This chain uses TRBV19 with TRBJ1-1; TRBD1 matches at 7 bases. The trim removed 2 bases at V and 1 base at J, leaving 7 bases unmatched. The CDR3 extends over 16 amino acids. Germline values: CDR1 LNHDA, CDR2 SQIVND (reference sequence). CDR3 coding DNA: TGTGCCAGTAGTATAACACCGGGACAGAGGAACACTGAAGCTTTCTTT. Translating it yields CASSITPGQRNTEAFF.

The CDR3 nucleotides read TGTGCCACCAGCAGAGATATTACTAGCGGGAATCAAAATGAGCAGTTCTTC. It codes for CATSRDITSGNQNEQFF. The rearrangement joins TRBV15 to TRBJ2-1, with 10 bases identical to TRBD2. The germline V gene has CDR1 LNHNV and CDR2 YYDKDF (reference sequence). This CDR3 comprises 17 residues. V dropped 0 bases and J dropped 7; count of bases not matched to a gene: 9.

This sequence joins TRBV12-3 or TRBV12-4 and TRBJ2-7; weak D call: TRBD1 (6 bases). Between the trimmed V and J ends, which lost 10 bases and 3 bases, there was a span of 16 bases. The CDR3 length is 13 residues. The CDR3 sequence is CATRGSGDYEQYF. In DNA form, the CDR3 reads TGTGCCACGAGGGGGAGCGGAGACTACGAGCAGTACTTC.

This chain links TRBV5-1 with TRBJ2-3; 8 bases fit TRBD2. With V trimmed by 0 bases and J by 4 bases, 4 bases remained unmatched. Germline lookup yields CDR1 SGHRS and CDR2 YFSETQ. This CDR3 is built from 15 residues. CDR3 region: CASSLELAGADTQYF. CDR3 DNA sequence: TGCGCCAGCAGCTTGGAGCTAGCGGGTGCAGATACGCAGTATTTT.